This T cell receptor beta chain appears in the sequencing data of a study of CD8+CD57+ T cells in acquired aplastic anemia. V was pared by 5 bases and J by 6 bases, with 5 bases of the junction left unmatched. This CDR3 has 15 residues. CDR1 is LNHDA, CDR2 SQIVND, per germline (reference sequence). The TCR beta profiling, which covered VDJ combination and CDR3 sequence, was carried out using genomic DNA as the template. Each CDR3 protein gets one entry after TCRdb re-called the reads with MiXCR. The table has approximately 300,000 distinct CDR3 sequences, under 60% seen once. Flow cytometry had shown expanded CD8+CD57+ cells in the patients chosen for sequencing.

V gene TRBV19 combines with J gene TRBJ2-1, with 12 bases matching TRBD2. The sample was sorted CD4+, CD8+, or CD8+CD57+ T cells (not recorded which) from PBMCs. The clonotype comes from a human donor with aplastic anemia. The CDR3 sequence: CASSASGGAANEQFF. CDR3 nucleotides: TGTGCCAGTAGTGCTAGCGGGGGGGCAGCCAATGAGCAGTTCTTC.